The 7 T cell receptor beta chains below all came from one sample that was sequenced in a study of shared clonotypes between healthy human individuals. Clones were read by immunoSEQ multiplex PCR, and TCRdb kept only the in-frame ones, dropping some. The sample lists some 530,000 clones; around four fifths were seen once. Sequencing used PBMCs. These receptor sequences come from a woman in her thirties or forties in good health. Some clones in this sample may be carry-over from other donors' samples.

The rearrangement uses TRBV6-1 and TRBJ2-1; the match to TRBD2 covers 12 bases. Unmatched junction bases numbered 6, after V lost 1 base and J lost 2 bases. This CDR3 contains 18 residues. Germline values: CDR1 MNHNS, CDR2 SASEGT. This CDR3 reads CASSEVASGRVAYNEQFF. DNA of the CDR3: TGTGCCAGCAGTGAAGTGGCTAGCGGGAGGGTCGCCTACAATGAGCAGTTCTTC.

This clone was counted once. One base away lies a much larger clone, so this may be a sequencing read error. The chain joins TRBV2 to TRBJ2-7; D not certain. Germline V gene sequence: CDR1 SNHLY, CDR2 FYNNEI. The length of the CDR3 is 13 residues. The CDR3 sequence: CASSDRLLYEQHF. The CDR3 DNA sequence: TGTGCCAGCAGTGATCGGCTATTATACGAGCAGCACTTC.

The gene calls are TRBV5-4 and TRBJ2-1; 10 positions match TRBD1. V dropped 6 bases and J dropped 7; count of bases not matched to a gene: 7. The germline V gene encodes CDR1 SGHNT and CDR2 YYREEE (reference sequence). The CDR3 is made up of 14 amino acids. Written as DNA, the CDR3 is TGTGCCAGCACCCCCAGGACAGGGGGGAATGAGCAGTTCTTC. This codes for CASTPRTGGNEQFF.

In its sample, this clone was seen many times. This chain links TRBV7-9 with TRBJ2-3; D is unclear. The ends were cut back, 3 bases at V and 2 bases at J, with 12 bases in the middle. The germline CDR1 and CDR2 sequences are SEHNR and FQNEAQ (reference sequence). The CDR3 runs to 15 residues. CDR3 in amino acids: CASSFQGLDTDTQYF. The CDR3 DNA reads as TGTGCCAGCAGCTTCCAAGGCCTGGACACAGATACGCAGTATTTT.

The rearrangement joins TRBV5-4 to TRBJ2-1, with 8 bases that match TRBD1. Germline trimming cut 4 bases from V and 0 bases from J; bases unmatched to any gene: 3. The germline V gene encodes CDR1 SGHNT and CDR2 YYREEE (reference sequence). The CDR3 consists of 15 residues. Here the CDR3 reads CASSRQGNSYNEQFF. The DNA for the CDR3 is TGTGCCAGCAGCAGACAGGGGAACTCCTACAATGAGCAGTTCTTC. The full variable domain, rest sourced from reference TRBV5-4 and TRBJ2-1, is ETGVTQSPTHLIKTRGQQVTLRCSSQSGHNTVSWYQQALGQGPQFIFQYYREEENGRGNFPPRFSGLQFPNYSSELNVNALELDDSALYLCASSRQGNSYNEQFFGPGTRLTVL.

This clone has only one observation. A much more abundant neighbour one base away suggests this may be a read error. This same CDR3 is encoded by further DNA sequences in the sample. The V call is TRBV5-1, the J call TRBJ1-5; D might be TRBD1 (6 bases). In germline, CDR1 is SGHRS, CDR2 YFSETQ. The CDR3 totals 14 residues. The CDR3: CASSLGGAWQPQHF. DNA for the CDR3: TGCGCCAGCAGCTTGGGGGGGGCGTGGCAGCCCCAGCACTTT.

The chain couples TRBV15 to TRBJ1-4; D is perhaps TRBD1 (5 bases). Looked up from germline, CDR1 is LNHNV and CDR2 is YYDKDF (reference sequence). The CDR3 spans 15 residues. V lost 0 bases and J lost 2, with 7 bases in between. The CDR3 is CATSRDRGTNEKLFF. The CDR3 coding sequence is TGTGCCACCAGCAGAGATCGGGGGACTAATGAAAAACTGTTTTTT.